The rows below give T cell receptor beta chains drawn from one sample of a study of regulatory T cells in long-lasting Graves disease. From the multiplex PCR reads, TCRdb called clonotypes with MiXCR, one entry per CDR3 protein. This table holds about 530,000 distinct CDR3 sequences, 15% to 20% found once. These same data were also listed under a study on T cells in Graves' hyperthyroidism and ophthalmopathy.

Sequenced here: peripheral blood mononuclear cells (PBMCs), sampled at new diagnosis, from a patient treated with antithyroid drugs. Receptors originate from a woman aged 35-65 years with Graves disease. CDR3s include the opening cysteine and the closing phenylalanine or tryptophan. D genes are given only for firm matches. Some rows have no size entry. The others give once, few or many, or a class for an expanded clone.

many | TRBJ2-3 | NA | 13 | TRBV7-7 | TGTGCTAGCAGCTTCGAAGCCACAGATACGCAGTATTTT | CASSFEATDTQYF
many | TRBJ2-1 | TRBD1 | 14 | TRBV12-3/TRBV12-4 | TGTGCCAGCAGGGGACAGACGGGGCTCAATGAGCAGTTCTTC | CASRGQTGLNEQFF
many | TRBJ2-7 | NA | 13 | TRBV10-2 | TGCGCCAGCAGTGCCGTGGGTCTCTACGAGCAGTACTTC | CASSAVGLYEQYF
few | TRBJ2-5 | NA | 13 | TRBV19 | TGTGCCAGTAGTATCCGGGGGCAAGAGACCCAGTACTTC | CASSIRGQETQYF
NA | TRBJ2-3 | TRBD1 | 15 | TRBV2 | TGTGCCAGCCGGAACAGGGGGCTCCTCACAGATACGCAGTATTTT | CASRNRGLLTDTQYF
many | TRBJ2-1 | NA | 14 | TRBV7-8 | TGTGCCAGCAGCCCAGCCGGCTCCTACAATGAGCAGTTCTTC | CASSPAGSYNEQFF
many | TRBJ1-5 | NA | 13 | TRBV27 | TGTGCCAGCAGTTCTAGGGATACTCAGCCCCAGCATTTT | CASSSRDTQPQHF
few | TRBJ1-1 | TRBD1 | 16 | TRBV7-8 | TGTGCCAGCAGCTTAGGGGCTGCAGGGGGTAACACTGAAGCTTTCTTT | CASSLGAAGGNTEAFF
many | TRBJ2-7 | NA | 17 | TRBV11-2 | TGTGCCAGCAGCCCATTTGGGGGGATTACAGGGACGGGCGAGCAGTACTTC | CASSPFGGITGTGEQYF
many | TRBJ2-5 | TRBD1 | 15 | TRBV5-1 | TGCGCCAGCAGCATATCGCAGGGGGCGCGGGAGACCCAGTACTTC | CASSISQGARETQYF
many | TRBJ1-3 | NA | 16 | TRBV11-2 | TGTGCCAGCAGCTTAGATCCCGGTAACTCTGGAAACACCATATATTTT | CASSLDPGNSGNTIYF
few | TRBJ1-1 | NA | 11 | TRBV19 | TGTGCCAGTACTCGAGGGGCAGAAGCTTTCTTT | CASTRGAEAFF
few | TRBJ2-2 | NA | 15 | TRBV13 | TGTGCCAGCAGCCTCCTGGACAAGAACACCGGGGAGCTGTTTTTT | CASSLLDKNTGELFF
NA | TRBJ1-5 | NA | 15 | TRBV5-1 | TGCGCCAGCAGCCCCCTACCCCAGGGCAATCAGCCCCAGCATTTT | CASSPLPQGNQPQHF
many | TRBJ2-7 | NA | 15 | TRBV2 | TGTGCCAGCAGACTTAACACACTCCCCGCCGACGAGCAGTACTTC | CASRLNTLPADEQYF
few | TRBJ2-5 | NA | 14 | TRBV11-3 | TGTGCCAGCAGCAACATAAGGGGTCAAGAGACCCAGTACTTC | CASSNIRGQETQYF
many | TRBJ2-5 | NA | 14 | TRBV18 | TGTGCCAGCTCACCAGCGGGGGCGGGAGAGACCCAGTACTTC | CASSPAGAGETQYF
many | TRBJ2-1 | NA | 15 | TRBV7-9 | TGTGCCAGCAGCTTTCAGGGAGTAGGGTACAATGAGCAGTTCTTC | CASSFQGVGYNEQFF
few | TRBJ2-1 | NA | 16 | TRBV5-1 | TGCGCCAGCAACCTAAAGCCCGGGTTCGGTGGGGATGAGCAGTTCTTC | CASNLKPGFGGDEQFF
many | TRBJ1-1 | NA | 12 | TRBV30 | TGTGCCTGGAACCCCAAAGACACTGAAGCTTTCTTT | CAWNPKDTEAFF
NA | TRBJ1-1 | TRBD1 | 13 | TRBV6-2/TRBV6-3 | TGTGCCAGCAGGACCACAGGGGGCACTCGAGCTTTCTTT | CASRTTGGTRAFF
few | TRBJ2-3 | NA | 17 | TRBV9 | TGTGCCAGCAGCGCTGGTAAGGAGCGAGGAGCCCCAGATACGCAGTATTTT | CASSAGKERGAPDTQYF
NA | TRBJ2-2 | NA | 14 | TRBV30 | TGTGCCTGGAGTGTAGGGCCTGTGAAATGGGAGCTGTTTTTT | CAWSVGPVKWELFF
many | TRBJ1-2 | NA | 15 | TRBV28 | TGTGCCAGCAGAGACGAACGGACGGTAGACTATGGCTACACCTTC | CASRDERTVDYGYTF
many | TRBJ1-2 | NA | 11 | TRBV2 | TGTGCCAGCAGTCCATACGGGAACTACACCTTC | CASSPYGNYTF
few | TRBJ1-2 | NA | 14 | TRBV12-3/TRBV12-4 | TGTGCCAGCAGTTTTAGCCAGGGGATAAATGGCTACACCTTC | CASSFSQGINGYTF
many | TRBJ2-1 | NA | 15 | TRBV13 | TGTGCCAGCAGCTTCTTTTCCCTCGACTCCTCGGATCAGTTCTTC | CASSFFSLDSSDQFF